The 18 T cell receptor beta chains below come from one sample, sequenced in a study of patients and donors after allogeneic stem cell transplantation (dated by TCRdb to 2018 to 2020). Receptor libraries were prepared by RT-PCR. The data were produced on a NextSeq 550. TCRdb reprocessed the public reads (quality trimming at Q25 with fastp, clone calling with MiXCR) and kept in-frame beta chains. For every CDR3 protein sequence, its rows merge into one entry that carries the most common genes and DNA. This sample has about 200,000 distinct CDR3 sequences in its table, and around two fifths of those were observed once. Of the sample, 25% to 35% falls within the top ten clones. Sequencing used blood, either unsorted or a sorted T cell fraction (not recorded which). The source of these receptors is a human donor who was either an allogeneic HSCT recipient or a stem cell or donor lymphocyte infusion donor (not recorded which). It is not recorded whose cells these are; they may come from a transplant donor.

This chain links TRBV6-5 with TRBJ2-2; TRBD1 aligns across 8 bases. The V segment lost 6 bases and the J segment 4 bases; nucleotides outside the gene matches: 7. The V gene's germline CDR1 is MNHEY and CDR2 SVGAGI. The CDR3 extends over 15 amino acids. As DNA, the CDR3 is TGTGCCAGCAGACACCTCGGGACAGGCACCGGGGAGCTGTTTTTT. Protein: CASRHLGTGTGELFF.

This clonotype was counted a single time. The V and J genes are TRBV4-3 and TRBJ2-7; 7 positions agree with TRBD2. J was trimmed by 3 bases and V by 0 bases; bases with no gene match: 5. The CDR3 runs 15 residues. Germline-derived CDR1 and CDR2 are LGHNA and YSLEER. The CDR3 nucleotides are TGCGCCAGCAGCCAAGATAACGGCGGGAGCTACGAGCAGTACTTC. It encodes CASSQDNGGSYEQYF.

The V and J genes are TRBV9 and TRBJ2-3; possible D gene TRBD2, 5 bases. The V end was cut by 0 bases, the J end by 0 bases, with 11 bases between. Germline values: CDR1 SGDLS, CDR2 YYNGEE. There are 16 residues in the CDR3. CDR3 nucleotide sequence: TGTGCCAGCAGCGTAGGGGAGCGAACTAGCACAGATACGCAGTATTTT. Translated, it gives CASSVGERTSTDTQYF. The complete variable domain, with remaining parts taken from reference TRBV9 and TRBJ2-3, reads DSGVTQTPKHLITATGQRVTLRCSPRSGDLSVYWYQQSLDQGLQFLIQYYNGEERAKGNILERFSAQQFPDLHSELNLSSLELGDSALYFCASSVGERTSTDTQYFGPGTRLTVL.

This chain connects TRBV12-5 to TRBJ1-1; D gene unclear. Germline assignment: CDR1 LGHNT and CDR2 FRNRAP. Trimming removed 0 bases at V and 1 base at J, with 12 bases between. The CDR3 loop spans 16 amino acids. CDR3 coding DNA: TGTGCTAGTGGTTTGGTAAAAAACGGAAGGAACACTGAAGCTTTCTTT. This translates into CASGLVKNGRNTEAFF.

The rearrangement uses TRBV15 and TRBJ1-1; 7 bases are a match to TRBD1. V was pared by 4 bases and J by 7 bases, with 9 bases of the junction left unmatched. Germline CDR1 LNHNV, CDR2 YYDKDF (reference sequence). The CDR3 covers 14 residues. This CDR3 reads CATSNGADRDEAFF. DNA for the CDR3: TGTGCCACCAGCAATGGGGCCGACAGGGATGAAGCTTTCTTT.

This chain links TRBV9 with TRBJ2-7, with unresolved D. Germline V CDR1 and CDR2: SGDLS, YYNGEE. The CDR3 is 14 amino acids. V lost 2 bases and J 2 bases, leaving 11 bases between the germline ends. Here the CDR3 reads CASSVTATPYEQYF. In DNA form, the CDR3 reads TGTGCCAGCAGCGTGACGGCCACCCCCTACGAGCAGTACTTC.

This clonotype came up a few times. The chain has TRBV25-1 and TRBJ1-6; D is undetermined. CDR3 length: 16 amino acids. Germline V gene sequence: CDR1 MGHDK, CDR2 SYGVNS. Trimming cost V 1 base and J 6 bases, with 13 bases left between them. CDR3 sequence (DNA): TGTGCCAGCAGTGAATGGGGTGGTAGCGGTAATTCACCCCTCCACTTT. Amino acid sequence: CASSEWGGSGNSPLHF.

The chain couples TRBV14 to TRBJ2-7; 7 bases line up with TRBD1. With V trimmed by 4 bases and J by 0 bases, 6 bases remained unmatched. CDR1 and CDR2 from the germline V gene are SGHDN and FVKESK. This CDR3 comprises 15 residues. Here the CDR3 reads CASSRGTAPSYEQYF. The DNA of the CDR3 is TGTGCCAGCAGCCGTGGGACAGCTCCCTCCTACGAGCAGTACTTC.

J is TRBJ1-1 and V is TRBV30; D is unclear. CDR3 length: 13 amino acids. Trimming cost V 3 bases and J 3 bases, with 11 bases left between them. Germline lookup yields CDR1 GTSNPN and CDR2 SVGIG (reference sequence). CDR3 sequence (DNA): TGTGCCTGGAGAGGCAGGAGAGACACTGAAGCTTTCTTT. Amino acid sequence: CAWRGRRDTEAFF.

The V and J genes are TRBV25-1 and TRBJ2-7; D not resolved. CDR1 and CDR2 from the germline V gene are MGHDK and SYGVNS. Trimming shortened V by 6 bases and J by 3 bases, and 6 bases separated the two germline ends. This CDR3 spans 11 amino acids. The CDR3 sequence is CASRRHYEQYF. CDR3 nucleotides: TGTGCCAGCAGGCGCCACTACGAGCAGTACTTC.

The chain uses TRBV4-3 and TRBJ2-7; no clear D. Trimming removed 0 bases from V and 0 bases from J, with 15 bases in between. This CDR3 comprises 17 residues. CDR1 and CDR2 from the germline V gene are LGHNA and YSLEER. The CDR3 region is CASSQEFGRISSYEQYF. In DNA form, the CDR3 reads TGCGCCAGCAGCCAAGAATTCGGCAGAATTAGCTCCTACGAGCAGTACTTC.

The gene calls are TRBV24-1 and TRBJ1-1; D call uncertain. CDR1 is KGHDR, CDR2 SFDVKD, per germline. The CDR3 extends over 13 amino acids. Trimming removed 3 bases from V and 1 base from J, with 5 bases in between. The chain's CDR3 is CATSDRWNTEAFF. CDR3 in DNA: TGTGCCACCAGTGATAGGTGGAACACTGAAGCTTTCTTT.

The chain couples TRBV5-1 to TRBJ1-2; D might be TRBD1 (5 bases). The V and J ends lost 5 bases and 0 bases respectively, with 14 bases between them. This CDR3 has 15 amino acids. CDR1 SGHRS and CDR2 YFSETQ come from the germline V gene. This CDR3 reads CASRGDGRPNYGYTF. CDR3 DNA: TGCGCCAGCAGAGGGGACGGGAGGCCTAACTATGGCTACACCTTC.

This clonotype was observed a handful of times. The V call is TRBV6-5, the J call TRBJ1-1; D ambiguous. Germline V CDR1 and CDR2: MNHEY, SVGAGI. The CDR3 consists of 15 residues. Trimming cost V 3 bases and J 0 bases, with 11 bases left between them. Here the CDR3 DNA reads TGTGCCAGCAGTTATTTGCCCACTTTGAACACTGAAGCTTTCTTT. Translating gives CASSYLPTLNTEAFF.

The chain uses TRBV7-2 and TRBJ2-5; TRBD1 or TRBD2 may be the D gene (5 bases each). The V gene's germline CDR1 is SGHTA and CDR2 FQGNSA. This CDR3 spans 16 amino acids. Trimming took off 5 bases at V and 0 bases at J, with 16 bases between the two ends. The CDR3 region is CASSPPGPLYQETQYF. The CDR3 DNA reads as TGTGCCAGCAGCCCACCGGGGCCTCTGTACCAAGAGACCCAGTACTTC.

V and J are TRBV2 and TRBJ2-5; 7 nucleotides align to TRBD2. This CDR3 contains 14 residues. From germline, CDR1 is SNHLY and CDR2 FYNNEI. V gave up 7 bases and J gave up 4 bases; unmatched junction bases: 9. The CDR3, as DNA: TGTGCCAGCAACCCCGGGACTACAACAGAGACCCAGTACTTC. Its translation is CASNPGTTTETQYF.

The CDR3 loop reads CASSLRIGSPGELFF. The CDR3 nucleotides are TGTGCCAGCAGCTTAAGAATAGGGAGTCCCGGGGAGCTGTTTTTT. This chain joins TRBV7-2 and TRBJ2-2, with D perhaps matching TRBD2 (5 bases). The CDR3 is made up of 15 amino acids. Germline loops: CDR1 SGHTA, CDR2 FQGNSA. Trimming removed 2 bases at V and 6 bases at J, with 13 bases between.

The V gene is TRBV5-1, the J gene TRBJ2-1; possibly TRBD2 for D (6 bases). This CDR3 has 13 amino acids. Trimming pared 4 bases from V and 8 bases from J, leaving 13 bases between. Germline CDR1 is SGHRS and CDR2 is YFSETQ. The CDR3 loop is CASSTGSLYEQFF. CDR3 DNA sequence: TGCGCCAGCAGCACCGGGAGTCTCTATGAGCAGTTCTTC.